A single sample gave rise to the 20 T cell receptor beta chains below, sequenced in a study of blood T cell repertoires in COVID-19. Sequencing was performed with immunoSEQ multiplex PCR; in TCRdb, only in-frame clones are kept and a portion is missing. The sample lists about 250,000 clones, approximately 84% occurring once. Sequences were obtained from peripheral blood. The receptors stem from a person aged 70 to 79 with COVID-19, enrolled during active disease.

The V call is TRBV24-1, the J call TRBJ1-2, with 9 nucleotides matching TRBD1. CDR1 is KGHDR, CDR2 SFDVKD, per germline. Trimming cost V 9 bases and J 2 bases; bases outside gene matches: 3. This CDR3 is 13 amino acids long. CDR3 residues: CATRQGGNYGYTF. CDR3 coding DNA: TGTGCCACCCGACAGGGGGGAAACTATGGCTACACCTTC.

With regard to this clone: One end of the junction fails to match germline, which may point to a read error. V gene TRBV7-9 combines with J gene TRBJ1-2, with D possibly being TRBD1 (6 bases). There are 13 residues in the CDR3. Germline-derived CDR1 and CDR2 are SEHNR and FQNEAQ (reference sequence). The CDR3 loop is CASSLGVGGAGAF. The DNA of the CDR3 is TGTGCCAGCAGCTTAGGAGTTGGGGGCGCGGGAGCCTTC.

J is TRBJ2-3 and V is TRBV15, with TRBD2 identical over 7 bases. Trimming cost V 4 bases and J 5 bases; bases outside gene matches: 9. Germline CDR1 LNHNV, CDR2 YYDKDF (reference sequence). This CDR3 region has 15 residues. CDR3 loop: CATSKARLAIDTQYF. CDR3 DNA sequence: TGTGCCACCAGCAAGGCCAGACTAGCAATAGATACGCAGTATTTT.

CDR3 DNA sequence: TGTGCCAGCAGCAGGAGACAGGGCAACACTGAAGCTTTCTTT. Protein product: CASSRRQGNTEAFF. This chain joins TRBV11-2 and TRBJ1-1; 7 nucleotides line up with TRBD1. Germline loops: CDR1 SGHAT, CDR2 FQNNGV. This CDR3 is built from 14 residues. J was trimmed by 2 bases and V by 5 bases; bases with no gene match: 5. The full variable domain, completed using reference TRBV11-2 and TRBJ1-1, is EAGVAQSPRYKIIEKRQSVAFWCNPISGHATLYWYQQILGQGPKLLIQFQNNGVVDDSQLPKDRFSAERLKGVDSTLKIQPAKLEDSAVYLCASSRRQGNTEAFFGQGTRLTVV.

This clone was counted a single time. The J gene is TRBJ1-2, the V gene TRBV27, with D possibly TRBD1 on 6 matching bases. CDR1 and CDR2 from the germline V gene are MNHEY and SMNVEV (reference sequence). The CDR3 is made up of 15 amino acids. V was clipped by 3 bases and J by 4 bases, with 15 bases between them. The CDR3 nucleotides are TGTGCCAGCAGTTTTGCGGGGGGCGGGGGCTATGGCTACACCTTC. Amino acids: CASSFAGGGGYGYTF.

Only one count was recorded for this clone. The chain employs TRBV6-1 and TRBJ2-5, with 12 bases identical to TRBD2. Per germline, CDR1 MNHNS and CDR2 SASEGT. V lost 2 bases, J lost 4 bases, and 5 bases stayed unmatched. The CDR3 is made up of 16 amino acids. CDR3 sequence (DNA): TGTGCCAGCAGTGAAAGAAAGACTAGCGGGGGAGAGACCCAGTACTTC. Protein product: CASSERKTSGGETQYF.

The genes are TRBV28 and TRBJ2-5, with D maybe TRBD1 (6 bases). From germline, CDR1 is MDHEN and CDR2 SYDVKM. V was pared by 4 bases and J by 4 bases, with 10 bases between. The CDR3 sequence is 13 residues long. CDR3 in DNA: TGTGCCAGCAGTTGGGGGCCGCGAGAGACCCAGTACTTC. Translating it yields CASSWGPRETQYF.

The CDR3 sequence is CASRLAGPTYEQYF. The CDR3 DNA reads TGTGCCAGCAGATTAGCGGGGCCCACCTACGAGCAGTACTTC. This chain joins TRBV28 and TRBJ2-7; 8 nucleotides match TRBD2. The CDR3 extends over 14 amino acids. Germline assignment: CDR1 MDHEN and CDR2 SYDVKM. The junction had 6 bases not matched to a gene; V was cut back by 6 bases and J by 2 bases.

The CDR3, as DNA: TGTGCCAGCAGCTCACGGCAGGGGCTAAGCGAGACCCAGTACTTC. This codes for CASSSRQGLSETQYF. This sequence joins TRBV7-9 and TRBJ2-5; possible D gene TRBD1, 6 bases. CDR3 length: 15 residues. Germline-derived CDR1 and CDR2 are SEHNR and FQNEAQ (reference sequence). V was pared by 4 bases and J by 5 bases, with 17 bases between. Using reference TRBV7-9 and TRBJ2-5 for the parts outside the CDR3, the full variable domain is DTGVSQNPRHKITKRGQNVTFRCDPISEHNRLYWYRQTLGQGPEFLTYFQNEAQLEKSRLLSDRFSAERPKGSFSTLEIQRTEQGDSAMYLCASSSRQGLSETQYFGPGTRLLVL.

This chain joins TRBV7-2 and TRBJ1-1; D gene ambiguous. V lost 2 bases and J lost 5, with 15 bases in between. Germline-derived CDR1 and CDR2 are SGHTA and FQGNSA. This CDR3 has 15 residues. CDR3: CASSLSGSGRTEAFF. The CDR3 coding sequence is TGTGCCAGCAGCTTATCCGGGTCGGGTAGGACTGAAGCTTTCTTT.

The J gene is TRBJ1-6, the V gene TRBV7-2; 8 bases map to TRBD1. There are 17 residues in the CDR3. After removal of 2 bases from V and 0 bases from J, the junction contained 3 bases not matched to a gene. In germline, CDR1 is SGHTA, CDR2 FQGNSA. The CDR3 spells CASSLRTGISYNSPLHF. CDR3 sequence (DNA): TGTGCCAGCAGCTTAAGGACAGGGATCTCCTATAATTCACCCCTCCACTTT.

This rearrangement joins TRBV7-9 to TRBJ1-2; no clear D. Trimming removed 1 base at V and 4 bases at J, with 7 bases between. Germline V lookup: CDR1 SEHNR, CDR2 FQNEAQ (reference sequence). CDR3 length: 13 residues. In nucleotides, the CDR3 is TGTGCCAGCAGCTTAGTGGAGAGCTATGGCTACACCTTC. Amino acid sequence: CASSLVESYGYTF. The full variable domain, its missing parts supplied by reference TRBV7-9 and TRBJ1-2, is DTGVSQNPRHKITKRGQNVTFRCDPISEHNRLYWYRQTLGQGPEFLTYFQNEAQLEKSRLLSDRFSAERPKGSFSTLEIQRTEQGDSAMYLCASSLVESYGYTFGSGTRLTVV.

The V call is TRBV9, the J call TRBJ1-2, with 9 bases matching TRBD1. The CDR3 extends over 14 amino acids. Germline CDR1 and CDR2: SGDLS and YYNGEE. V lost 3 bases and J lost 6; bases outside the gene matches: 6. The DNA of the CDR3 is TGTGCCAGCAGCGACAGGGGGCGCGTGGATGGCTACACCTTC. This translates into CASSDRGRVDGYTF.

The sample holds one count of this clone. The rearrangement links TRBV3-1 (or the pseudogene TRBV3-2) to TRBJ2-5; 11 bases are a match to TRBD2. The CDR3 loop spans 16 amino acids. Per germline, CDR1 LGHDT and CDR2 YNNKEL (reference sequence). The trim removed 1 base at V and 4 bases at J, leaving 5 bases unmatched. CDR3 coding DNA: TGTGCCAGCAGCCAAGGCATAGCGGGAGGGGGAGAGACCCAGTACTTC. It translates to CASSQGIAGGGETQYF.

V gene TRBV7-9 combines with J gene TRBJ1-2; D remains ambiguous. This CDR3 comprises 14 residues. The germline V gene encodes CDR1 SEHNR and CDR2 FQNEAQ (reference sequence). V gave up 0 bases and J gave up 5 bases, with 10 bases separating them. The CDR3 DNA reads as TGTGCCAGCAGCTTAGCGCTTTCGGGTTATGGCTACACCTTC. It specifies CASSLALSGYGYTF. The full variable domain, in which reference TRBV7-9 and TRBJ1-2 provide the parts outside the CDR3, is DTGVSQNPRHKITKRGQNVTFRCDPISEHNRLYWYRQTLGQGPEFLTYFQNEAQLEKSRLLSDRFSAERPKGSFSTLEIQRTEQGDSAMYLCASSLALSGYGYTFGSGTRLTVV.

This clone has ten or more counts. The genes are TRBV5-1 and TRBJ2-3; 7 bases match TRBD1. Germline assignment: CDR1 SGHRS and CDR2 YFSETQ. J lost 0 bases, V lost 4 bases, and 5 bases had no gene match. CDR3 length equals 15 residues. CDR3 sequence: CASSPTGQSTDTQYF. CDR3 nucleotide sequence: TGCGCCAGCAGCCCCACGGGACAGAGCACAGATACGCAGTATTTT. The complete variable domain, with remaining parts taken from reference TRBV5-1 and TRBJ2-3, reads KAGVTQTPRYLIKTRGQQVTLSCSPISGHRSVSWYQQTPGQGLQFLFEYFSETQRNKGNFPGRFSGRQFSNSRSEMNVSTLELGDSALYLCASSPTGQSTDTQYFGPGTRLTVL.

This chain links TRBV6-5 with TRBJ2-5; 12 nucleotides match TRBD2. Germline trimming cut 6 bases from V and 2 bases from J; bases unmatched to any gene: 4. This CDR3 has 15 residues. Per the germline V gene, CDR1 is MNHEY and CDR2 is SVGAGI. As DNA, the CDR3 is TGTGCCAGCAGCCCCGGGACTAGCGGGCAAGAGACCCAGTACTTC. It encodes CASSPGTSGQETQYF.

In this sample, this clone turned up once. The chain links TRBV6-5 to TRBJ1-4; TRBD1 matches 7 bases. CDR1 is MNHEY and CDR2 is SVGAGI in the germline V gene. V shed 5 bases, J shed 8 bases, and the junction held 5 bases outside the gene matches. This CDR3 contains 13 residues. The CDR3 is CASSTTGEEKLFF. DNA for the CDR3: TGTGCCAGCAGTACCACAGGGGAGGAAAAACTGTTTTTT.

The chain links TRBV7-8 to TRBJ1-1; TRBD1 agrees at 9 bases. Trimming removed 6 bases from V and 1 base from J; junction bases left unmatched: 15. CDR1 is SGHVS and CDR2 is FQNEAQ in the germline V gene. The CDR3 consists of 18 residues. In DNA form, the CDR3 reads TGTGCCAGCAGTCCCGGGACAGGGAGGGGCGGTGAGAACACTGAAGCTTTCTTT. It translates to CASSPGTGRGGENTEAFF.

The chain has TRBV12-3 or TRBV12-4 and TRBJ2-7, with TRBD1 identical over 7 bases. V lost 7 bases to trimming and J lost 2 bases; unmatched junction nucleotides: 2. CDR3 size: 12 residues. For the CDR3, the DNA is TGTGCCAGCACCAGGGGGACCTACGAGCAGTACTTC. It is translated as CASTRGTYEQYF.